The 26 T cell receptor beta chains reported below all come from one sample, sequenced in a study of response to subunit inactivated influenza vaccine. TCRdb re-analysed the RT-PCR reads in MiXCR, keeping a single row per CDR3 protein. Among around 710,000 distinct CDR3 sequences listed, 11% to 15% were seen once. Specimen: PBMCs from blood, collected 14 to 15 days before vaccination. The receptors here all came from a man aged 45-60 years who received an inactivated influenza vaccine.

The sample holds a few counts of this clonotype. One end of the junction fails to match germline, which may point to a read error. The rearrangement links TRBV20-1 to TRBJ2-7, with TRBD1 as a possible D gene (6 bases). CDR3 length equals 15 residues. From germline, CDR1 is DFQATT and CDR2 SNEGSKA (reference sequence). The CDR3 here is CCARDSGRGSYEQYF. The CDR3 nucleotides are TGCTGTGCTAGAGATTCCGGCAGGGGCTCCTACGAGCAGTACTTC.

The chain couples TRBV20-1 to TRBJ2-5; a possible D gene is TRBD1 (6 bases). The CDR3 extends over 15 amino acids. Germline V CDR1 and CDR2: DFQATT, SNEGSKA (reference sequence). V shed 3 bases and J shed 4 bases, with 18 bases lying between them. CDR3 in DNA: TGCAGTGCTAGTAGTGTTGGGGGCGGTCCAGAGACCCAGTACTTC. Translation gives CSASSVGGGPETQYF.

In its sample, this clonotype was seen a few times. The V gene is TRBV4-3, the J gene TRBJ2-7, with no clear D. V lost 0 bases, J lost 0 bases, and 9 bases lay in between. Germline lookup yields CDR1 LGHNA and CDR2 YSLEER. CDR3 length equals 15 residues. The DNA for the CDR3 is TGCGCCAGCAGCCAAGACGTTGCCAGCTCCTACGAGCAGTACTTC. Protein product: CASSQDVASSYEQYF.

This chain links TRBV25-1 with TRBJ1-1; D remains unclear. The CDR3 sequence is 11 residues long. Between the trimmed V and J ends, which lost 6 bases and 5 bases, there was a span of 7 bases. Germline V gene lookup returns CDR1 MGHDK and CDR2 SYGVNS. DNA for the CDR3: TGTGCCAGCAGAACAAGTACTGAAGCTTTCTTT. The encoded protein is CASRTSTEAFF. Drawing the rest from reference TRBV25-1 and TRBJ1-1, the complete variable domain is EADIYQTPRYLVIGTGKKITLECSQTMGHDKMYWYQQDPGMELHLIHYSYGVNSTEKGDLSSESTVSRIRTEHFPLTLESARPSHTSQYLCASRTSTEAFFGQGTRLTVV.

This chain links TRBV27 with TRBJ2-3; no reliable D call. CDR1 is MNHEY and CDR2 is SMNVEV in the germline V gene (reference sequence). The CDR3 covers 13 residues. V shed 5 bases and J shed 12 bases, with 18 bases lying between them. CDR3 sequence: CASSPTNQGPQYF. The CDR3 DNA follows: TGTGCCAGCAGTCCTACCAACCAAGGTCCTCAGTATTTT.

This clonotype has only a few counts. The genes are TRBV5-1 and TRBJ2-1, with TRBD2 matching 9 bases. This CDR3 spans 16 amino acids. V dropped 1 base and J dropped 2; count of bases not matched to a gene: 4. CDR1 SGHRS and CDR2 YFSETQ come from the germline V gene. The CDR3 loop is CASSLRAGGAYNEQFF. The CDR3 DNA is TGCGCCAGCAGCTTGAGAGCGGGAGGTGCCTACAATGAGCAGTTCTTC.

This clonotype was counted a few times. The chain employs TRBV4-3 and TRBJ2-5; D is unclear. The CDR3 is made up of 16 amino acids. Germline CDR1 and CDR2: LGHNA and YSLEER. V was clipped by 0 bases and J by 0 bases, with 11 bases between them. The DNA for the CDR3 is TGCGCCAGCAGCCAAGATACTGGGGTGTACCAAGAGACCCAGTACTTC. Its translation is CASSQDTGVYQETQYF.

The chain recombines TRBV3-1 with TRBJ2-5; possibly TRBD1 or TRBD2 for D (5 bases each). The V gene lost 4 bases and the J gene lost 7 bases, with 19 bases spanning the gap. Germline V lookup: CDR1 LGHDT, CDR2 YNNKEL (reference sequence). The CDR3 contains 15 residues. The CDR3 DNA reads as TGTGCCAGCAGCCCCGCCATGGACTGGGGCGGGACCCAGTACTTC. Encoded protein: CASSPAMDWGGTQYF.

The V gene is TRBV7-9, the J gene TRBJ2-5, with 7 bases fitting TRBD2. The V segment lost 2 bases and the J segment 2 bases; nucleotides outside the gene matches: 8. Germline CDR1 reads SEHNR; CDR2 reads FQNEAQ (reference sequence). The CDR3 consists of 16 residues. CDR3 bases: TGTGCCAGCAGCTTATCGGGGGGAGCATTACAAGAGACCCAGTACTTC. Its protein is CASSLSGGALQETQYF.

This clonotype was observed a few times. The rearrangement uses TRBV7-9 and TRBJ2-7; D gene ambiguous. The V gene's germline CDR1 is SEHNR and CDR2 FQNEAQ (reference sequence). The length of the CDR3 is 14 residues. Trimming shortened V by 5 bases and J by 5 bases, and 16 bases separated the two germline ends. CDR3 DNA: TGTGCCAGCAGCCCAAGGGCCTTTTCTAACGAGCAGTACTTC. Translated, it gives CASSPRAFSNEQYF.

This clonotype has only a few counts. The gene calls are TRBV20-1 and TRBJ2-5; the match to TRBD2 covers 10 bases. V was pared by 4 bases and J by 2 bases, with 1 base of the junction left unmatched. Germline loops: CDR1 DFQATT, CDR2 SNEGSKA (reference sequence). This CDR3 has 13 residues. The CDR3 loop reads CSAIAGGQETQYF. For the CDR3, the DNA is TGCAGTGCTATAGCGGGGGGACAAGAGACCCAGTACTTC.

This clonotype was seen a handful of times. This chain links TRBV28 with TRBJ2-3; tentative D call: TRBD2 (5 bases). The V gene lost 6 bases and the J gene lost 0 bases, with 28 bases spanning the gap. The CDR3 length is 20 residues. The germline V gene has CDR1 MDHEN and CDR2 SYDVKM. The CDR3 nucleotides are TGTGCCAGCAGCAATAACCCGCCCTGGACTTTTAGGGAAAGCACAGATACGCAGTATTTT. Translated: CASSNNPPWTFRESTDTQYF.

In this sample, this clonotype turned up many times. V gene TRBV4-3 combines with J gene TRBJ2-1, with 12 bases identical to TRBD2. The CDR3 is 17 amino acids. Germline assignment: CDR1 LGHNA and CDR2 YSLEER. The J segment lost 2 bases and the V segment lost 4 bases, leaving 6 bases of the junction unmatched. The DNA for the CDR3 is TGCGCCAGCAGCCCTCGACTAGCGGGGGACCCCTACAATGAGCAGTTCTTC. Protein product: CASSPRLAGDPYNEQFF.

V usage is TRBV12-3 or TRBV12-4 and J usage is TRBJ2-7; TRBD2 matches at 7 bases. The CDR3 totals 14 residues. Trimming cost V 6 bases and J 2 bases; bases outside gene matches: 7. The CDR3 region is CASSPSGGPYEQYF. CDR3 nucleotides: TGTGCCAGCAGCCCTAGCGGAGGCCCCTACGAGCAGTACTTC.

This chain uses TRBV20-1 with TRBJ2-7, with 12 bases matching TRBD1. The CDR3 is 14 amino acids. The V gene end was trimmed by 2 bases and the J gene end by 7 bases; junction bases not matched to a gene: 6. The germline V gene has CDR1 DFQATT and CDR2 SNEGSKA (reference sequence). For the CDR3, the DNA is TGCAGTGCTAGAAAGGGACAGGGGGCTTATGAGCAGTACTTC. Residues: CSARKGQGAYEQYF.

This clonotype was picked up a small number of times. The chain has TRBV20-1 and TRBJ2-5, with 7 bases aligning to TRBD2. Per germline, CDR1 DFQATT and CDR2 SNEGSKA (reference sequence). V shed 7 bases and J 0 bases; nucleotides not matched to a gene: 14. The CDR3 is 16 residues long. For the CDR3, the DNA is TGCAGTGTCAGAGCCGGCGCTAGCGGTTACCAAGAGACCCAGTACTTC. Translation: CSVRAGASGYQETQYF.

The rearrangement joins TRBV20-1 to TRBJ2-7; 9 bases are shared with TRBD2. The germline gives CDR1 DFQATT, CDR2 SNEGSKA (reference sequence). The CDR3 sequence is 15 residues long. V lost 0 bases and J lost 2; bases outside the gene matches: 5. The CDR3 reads CSARDGVAGAYEQYF. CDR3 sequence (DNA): TGCAGTGCTAGAGATGGAGTAGCGGGGGCCTACGAGCAGTACTTC.

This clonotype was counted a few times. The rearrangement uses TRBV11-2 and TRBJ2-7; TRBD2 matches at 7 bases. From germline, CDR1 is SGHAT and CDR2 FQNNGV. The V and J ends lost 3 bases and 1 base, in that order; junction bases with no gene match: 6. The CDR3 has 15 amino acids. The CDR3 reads CASSFVAGESYEQYF. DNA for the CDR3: TGTGCCAGCAGCTTTGTGGCGGGGGAATCCTACGAGCAGTACTTC.

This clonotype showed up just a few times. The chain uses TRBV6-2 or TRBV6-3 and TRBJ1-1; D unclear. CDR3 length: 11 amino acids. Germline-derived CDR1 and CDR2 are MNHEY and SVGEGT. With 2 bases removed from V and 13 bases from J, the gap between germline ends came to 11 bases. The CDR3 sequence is CASSYLGRFFF. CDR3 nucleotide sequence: TGTGCCAGCAGTTACCTCGGTAGGTTTTTCTTT.

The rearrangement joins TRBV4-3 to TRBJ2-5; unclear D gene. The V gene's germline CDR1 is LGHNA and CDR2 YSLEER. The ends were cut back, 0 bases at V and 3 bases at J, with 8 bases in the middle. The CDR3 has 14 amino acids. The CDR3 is CASSQDARKETQYF. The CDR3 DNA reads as TGCGCCAGCAGCCAAGATGCCAGGAAAGAGACCCAGTACTTC.

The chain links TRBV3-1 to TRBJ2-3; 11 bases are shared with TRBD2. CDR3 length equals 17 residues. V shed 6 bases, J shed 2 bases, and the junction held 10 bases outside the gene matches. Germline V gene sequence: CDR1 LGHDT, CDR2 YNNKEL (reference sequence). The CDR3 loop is CASRIAGGQEFTDTQYF. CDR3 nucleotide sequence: TGTGCCAGCAGAATAGCGGGAGGGCAGGAGTTCACAGATACGCAGTATTTT.

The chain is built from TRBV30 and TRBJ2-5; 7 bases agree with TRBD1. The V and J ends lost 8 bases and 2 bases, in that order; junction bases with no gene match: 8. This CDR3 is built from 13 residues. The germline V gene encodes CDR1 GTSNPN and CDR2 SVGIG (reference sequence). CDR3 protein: CAGSRDRQETQYF. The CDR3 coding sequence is TGTGCCGGTTCCCGGGACAGACAAGAGACCCAGTACTTC.

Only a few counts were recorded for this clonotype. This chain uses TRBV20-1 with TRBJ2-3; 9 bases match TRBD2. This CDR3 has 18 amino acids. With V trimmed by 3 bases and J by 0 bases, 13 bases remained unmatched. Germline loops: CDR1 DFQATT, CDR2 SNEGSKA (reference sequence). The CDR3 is CSASAGLASSASTDTQYF. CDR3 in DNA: TGCAGTGCTAGCGCCGGACTAGCGTCATCAGCTAGCACAGATACGCAGTATTTT.

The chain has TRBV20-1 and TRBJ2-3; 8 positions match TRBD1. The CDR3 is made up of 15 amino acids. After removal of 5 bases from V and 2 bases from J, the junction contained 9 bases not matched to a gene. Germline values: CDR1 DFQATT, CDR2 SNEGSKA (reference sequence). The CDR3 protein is CSAGPTGDNTDTQYF. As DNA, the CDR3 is TGCAGTGCTGGACCGACAGGGGATAACACAGATACGCAGTATTTT.

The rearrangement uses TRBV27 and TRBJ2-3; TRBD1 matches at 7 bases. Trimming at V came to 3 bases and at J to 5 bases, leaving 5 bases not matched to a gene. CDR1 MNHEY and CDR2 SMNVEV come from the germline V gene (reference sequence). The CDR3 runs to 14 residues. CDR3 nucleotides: TGTGCCAGCAGTTTCCTACAGGGGAAAGATACGCAGTATTTT. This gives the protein CASSFLQGKDTQYF.

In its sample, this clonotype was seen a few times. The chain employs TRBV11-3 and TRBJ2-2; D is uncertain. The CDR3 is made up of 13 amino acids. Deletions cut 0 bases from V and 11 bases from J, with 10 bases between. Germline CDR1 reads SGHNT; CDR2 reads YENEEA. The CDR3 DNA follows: TGTGCCAGCAGCTTAGAGGCCGGGCGCGAGCTGTTTTTT. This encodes CASSLEAGRELFF.